Listed here are 20 T cell receptor delta chains from one sample, sequenced in a study of gamma-delta chains in newborns, infants, children. TCRdb reanalysed the reads via CATT. The repertoire holds under 7,000 delta-chain clones, with about 11% as singletons. Sequenced material: blood. These receptors originate from a child who was a newborn, infant or young child, either healthy, febrile or measles-vaccinated (not recorded which).

This chain connects TRDV2 to TRDJ1; TRDD3 matches 11 bases. The J gene comes from matching the DNA to germline here; TCRdb lacks it. The V segment lost 3 bases and the J segment 0 bases; nucleotides outside the gene matches: 26. The length of the CDR3 is 23 residues. Germline values: CDR1 GEAIGNYY, CDR2 EKD. CDR3 region: CACDYLTSSILGDKGGYTDKLIF. Here the CDR3 DNA reads TGTGCCTGTGACTACCTCACTTCCTCTATACTGGGGGATAAAGGCGGGTACACCGATAAACTCATCTTT.

This chain connects TRDV2 to TRDJ1; D might be TRDD3 (5 bases). The germline V gene encodes CDR1 GEAIGNYY and CDR2 EKD. With 0 bases removed from V and 7 bases from J, the gap between germline ends came to 14 bases. The CDR3 covers 14 residues. DNA for the CDR3: TGTGCCTGTGACACCTTGTTGGGGTACCCTAAACTCATCTTT. Its translation: CACDTLLGYPKLIF.

This clone is classed as medium-sized (0.01 to 0.1%). Different DNA sequences within this sample yield the same CDR3. The rearrangement uses TRDV2 and TRDJ1, with 9 bases aligning to TRDD3. The CDR3 has 17 residues. CDR1 and CDR2 (germline): GEAIGNYY, EKD. Trimming removed 1 base from V and 0 bases from J; junction bases left unmatched: 8. The CDR3 loop reads CACDTLGDIDDTDKLIF. The CDR3 DNA is TGTGCCTGTGACACACTGGGGGACATCGACGACACCGATAAACTCATCTTT.

This clone ranks as medium-sized. V gene TRDV2 combines with J gene TRDJ3, with 7 nucleotides matching TRDD3. V lost 3 bases, J lost 0 bases, and 10 bases stayed unmatched. This CDR3 contains 19 residues. The V gene's germline CDR1 is GEAIGNYY and CDR2 EKD. The CDR3 DNA reads as TGTGCCTGTGACCCTTGGGGGAAACAGAGCTCCTGGGACACCCGACAGATGTTTTTC. This sequence encodes CACDPWGKQSSWDTRQMFF.

As to this clone: Given a far larger clone just one base away, this is likely a sequencing read error. Other DNA sequences in this sample translate to the same CDR3. CDR3 coding DNA: TGTGCCTGCGACACCCTGGGGGATACGAACACCGATAAACTCATCTTT. This gives the protein CACDTLGDTNTDKLIF. The V and J genes are TRDV2 and TRDJ1; 12 positions match TRDD3. Germline lookup yields CDR1 GEAIGNYY and CDR2 EKD. The CDR3 has 16 residues.

Of note for this clone: TCRdb's protein, taken from a much larger clone, differs from this DNA's translation at residue 6, likely owing to a read error; the protein displayed comes from the DNA. This chain links TRDV2 with TRDJ1; D call uncertain. CDR1 is GEAIGNYY and CDR2 is EKD in the germline V gene. The V gene lost 1 base and the J gene lost 4 bases, with 15 bases spanning the gap. This CDR3 comprises 15 residues. CDR3 sequence reads: CACDTIDSPSDKLIF. CDR3 DNA sequence: TGTGCCTGTGACACGATCGATTCCCCGAGCGATAAACTCATCTTT.

This clone was counted between two and nine times. One junction end does not reproduce the germline sequence, and a read error may be involved. The chain has TRDV2 and TRDJ1, with TRDD3 matching 10 bases. This CDR3 region has 15 residues. Looked up from germline, CDR1 is GEAIGNYY and CDR2 is EKD. CDR3 bases: TGTGCCTGTGACAAGCTGGGGGATAGAGGCGATAAACCCATCTTT. Protein sequence: CACDKLGDRGDKPIF.

J is TRDJ1 and V is TRDV2; 11 bases align to TRDD3. Here the J gene was assigned by germline matching of the DNA, as TCRdb has none. J gave up 2 bases and V 5 bases, and 21 bases lay outside the gene matches. Per the germline V gene, CDR1 is GEAIGNYY and CDR2 is EKD. CDR3 size: 20 residues. The CDR3 spells CACATCGDLGDTGDTDKLIF. DNA of the CDR3: TGTGCCTGTGCCACTTGCGGGGATTTGGGGGATACGGGCGATACCGATAAACTCATCTTT.

This clone was detected a few times. This may arise from a read error, as a much more abundant clone is one base away. The chain joins TRDV2 to TRDJ3, with TRDD3 identical over 9 bases. From germline, CDR1 is GEAIGNYY and CDR2 EKD. The length of the CDR3 is 21 residues. The DNA for the CDR3 is TGTGCCTGTGACACGGGTACTGGGGGAAGCCTGACCTCCTGGGACAACCGACAGATGTTTTTC. It specifies CACDTGTGGSLTSWDNRQMFF.

By proportion, this clone is medium-sized. The chain links TRDV2 to TRDJ1; 10 bases agree with TRDD3. The CDR3 runs 17 residues. Unmatched junction bases numbered 11, after V lost 5 bases and J lost 0 bases. From germline, CDR1 is GEAIGNYY and CDR2 EKD. The CDR3 loop reads CACVGLTGGFYTDKLIF. The CDR3, as DNA: TGTGCCTGTGTGGGGCTTACTGGGGGATTTTACACCGATAAACTCATCTTT.

This clone was seen a few times. The rearrangement links TRDV2 to TRDJ3; 11 bases align to TRDD3. Losses at the gene ends were 1 base for V and 2 bases for J; bases not matched to a gene: 3. This CDR3 has 18 amino acids. Per germline, CDR1 GEAIGNYY and CDR2 EKD. The CDR3 loop is CACDTGGYDAWDTRQMFF. In nucleotides, the CDR3 is TGTGCCTGTGACACTGGGGGATACGATGCCTGGGACACCCGACAGATGTTTTTC.

This clone turned up a few times. A far larger clone is off by one base, so a read error is likely. This sequence joins TRDV2 and TRDJ3, with 13 bases identical to TRDD3. The CDR3 consists of 20 residues. Germline CDR1 and CDR2: GEAIGNYY and EKD. As DNA, the CDR3 is TGTGCCTGTGACCGACTGGGGGATACGAGTGGATCCTGGGACACCCGACAGGTGTTTTTC. Protein: CACDRLGDTSGSWDTRQVFF.

V and J are TRDV2 and TRDJ3; a weak D match, TRDD3 (6 bases). The CDR3 runs to 19 residues. The germline V gene has CDR1 GEAIGNYY and CDR2 EKD. V was cut by 3 bases and J by 0 bases, with 17 bases left in between. CDR3 sequence (DNA): TGTGCCTGTGACTCTGCTCTGGGGCCTAGCTCCTGGGACACCCGACAGATGTTTTTC. Its translation: CACDSALGPSSWDTRQMFF.

This CDR3 is CACDTVTGGNWDTRQMFF. CDR3 coding DNA: TGTGCCTGTGACACCGTGACTGGGGGAAACTGGGACACCCGACAGATGTTTTTC. This sequence joins TRDV2 and TRDJ3, with TRDD3 matching 9 bases. Germline V lookup: CDR1 GEAIGNYY, CDR2 EKD. The trim removed 0 bases at V and 3 bases at J, leaving 5 bases unmatched. The CDR3 contains 18 residues.

This clone was recorded a few times. A much larger clone lies a single base off, so this may be a read error. The sample carries other DNA sequences with the same CDR3. V gene TRDV2 combines with J gene TRDJ1; the D gene is possibly TRDD2 (5 bases). CDR1 is GEAIGNYY and CDR2 is EKD in the germline V gene. CDR3 size: 17 residues. V lost 3 bases, J lost 5 bases, and 24 bases lay in between. The CDR3 reads CACDFLITGRREDKLIF. In DNA form, the CDR3 reads TGTGCCTGTGACTTCCTTATTACCGGACGTCGTGAGGATAAACTCATCTTT.

This rearrangement joins TRDV2 to TRDJ3; 9 bases match TRDD3. This CDR3 spans 19 amino acids. J lost 2 bases, V lost 4 bases, and 11 bases had no gene match. CDR1 is GEAIGNYY, CDR2 EKD, per germline. This CDR3 is CACEGLGEHGPWDTRQMFF. DNA for the CDR3: TGTGCCTGTGAAGGACTGGGGGAGCACGGTCCCTGGGACACCCGACAGATGTTTTTC.

V gene TRDV2 combines with J gene TRDJ1; 10 bases line up with TRDD3. From germline, CDR1 is GEAIGNYY and CDR2 EKD. CDR3 length: 16 amino acids. V dropped 3 bases and J dropped 1; count of bases not matched to a gene: 7. Here the CDR3 DNA reads TGTGCCTGTGACTCCTTACTGGGGGATGGCACCGATAAACTCATCTTT. Residues: CACDSLLGDGTDKLIF.

Only a few counts were recorded for this clone. This sample also contains other DNA sequences that code for the same CDR3. This chain connects TRDV2 to TRDJ1; a weak D match, TRDD3 (6 bases). The V end was cut by 0 bases, the J end by 0 bases, with 10 bases between. This CDR3 spans 15 amino acids. Germline V gene data show CDR1 as GEAIGNYY and CDR2 as EKD. CDR3 bases: TGTGCCTGTGACACCGTGGGGGGGTACACCGATAAACTCATCTTT. Its protein product is CACDTVGGYTDKLIF.

Comment on this clone: TCRdb pairs this DNA with a much larger clone's protein that differs at residue 4, likely a read error; the protein shown was translated from the DNA. The chain has TRDV2 and TRDJ1, with 10 bases that match TRDD3. This CDR3 region has 15 residues. Germline lookup yields CDR1 GEAIGNYY and CDR2 EKD. In nucleotides, the CDR3 is TGTGCCTGTAACACCGTTGGGGGATACTTCGATAAACTCATCTTT. Translating gives CACNTVGGYFDKLIF.

This clone is medium-sized (0.01 to 0.1%) by share. The same CDR3 also results from other DNA sequences found in this sample. This chain connects TRDV2 to TRDJ3; 11 nucleotides agree with TRDD3. The CDR3 extends over 18 amino acids. The germline V gene has CDR1 GEAIGNYY and CDR2 EKD. Trimming took 1 base from V and 0 from J; bases not matched to a gene: 1. The CDR3 loop reads CACDTGGYGSWDTRQMFF. The CDR3 DNA is TGTGCCTGTGACACTGGGGGATACGGCTCCTGGGACACCCGACAGATGTTTTTC.